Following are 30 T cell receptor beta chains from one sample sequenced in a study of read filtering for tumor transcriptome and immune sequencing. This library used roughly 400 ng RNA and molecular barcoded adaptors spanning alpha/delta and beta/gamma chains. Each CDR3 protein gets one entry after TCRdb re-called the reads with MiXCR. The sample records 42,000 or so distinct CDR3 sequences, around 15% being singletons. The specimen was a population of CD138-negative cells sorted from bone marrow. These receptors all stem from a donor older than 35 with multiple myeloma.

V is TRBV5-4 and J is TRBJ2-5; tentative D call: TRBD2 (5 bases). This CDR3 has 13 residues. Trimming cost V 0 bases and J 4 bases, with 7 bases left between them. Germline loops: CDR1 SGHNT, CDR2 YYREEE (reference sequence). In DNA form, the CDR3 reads TGTGCCAGCAGCTTGGCGGCGGGAGAGACCCAGTACTTC. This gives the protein CASSLAAGETQYF.

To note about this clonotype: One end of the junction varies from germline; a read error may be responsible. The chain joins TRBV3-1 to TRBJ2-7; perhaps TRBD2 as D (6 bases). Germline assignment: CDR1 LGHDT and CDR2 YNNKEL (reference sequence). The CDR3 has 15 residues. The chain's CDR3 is CASSHSGLSSYERYF. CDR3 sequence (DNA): TGTGCCAGCAGCCATAGCGGCCTGAGCTCCTACGAGCGGTACTTC.

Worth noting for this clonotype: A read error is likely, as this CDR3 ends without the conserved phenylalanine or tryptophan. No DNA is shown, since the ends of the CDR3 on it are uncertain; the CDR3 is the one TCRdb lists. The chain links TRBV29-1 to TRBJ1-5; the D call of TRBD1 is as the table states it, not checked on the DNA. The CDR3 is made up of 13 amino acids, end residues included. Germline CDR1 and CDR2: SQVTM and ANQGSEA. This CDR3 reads CSVRGQDNQPQQS.

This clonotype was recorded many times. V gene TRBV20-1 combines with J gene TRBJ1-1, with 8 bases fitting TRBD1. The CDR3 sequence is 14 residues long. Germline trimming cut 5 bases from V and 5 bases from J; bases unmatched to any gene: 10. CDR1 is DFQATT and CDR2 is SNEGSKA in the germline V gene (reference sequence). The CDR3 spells CSASNDRGGTEAFF. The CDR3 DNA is TGCAGTGCTTCTAACGACAGGGGAGGTACTGAAGCTTTCTTT.

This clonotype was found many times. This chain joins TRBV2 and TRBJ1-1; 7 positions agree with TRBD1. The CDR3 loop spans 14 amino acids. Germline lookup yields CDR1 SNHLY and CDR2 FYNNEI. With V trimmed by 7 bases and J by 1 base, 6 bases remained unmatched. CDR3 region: CASMAGQSNTEAFF. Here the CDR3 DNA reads TGTGCCAGCATGGCGGGACAGTCGAACACTGAAGCTTTCTTT.

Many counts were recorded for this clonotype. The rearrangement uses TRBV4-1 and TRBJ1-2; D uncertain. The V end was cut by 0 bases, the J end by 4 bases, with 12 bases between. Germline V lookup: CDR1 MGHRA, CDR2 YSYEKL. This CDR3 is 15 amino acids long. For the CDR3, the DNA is TGCGCCAGCAGCCAAGATCTGGCGGACTTCTATGGCTACACCTTC. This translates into CASSQDLADFYGYTF.

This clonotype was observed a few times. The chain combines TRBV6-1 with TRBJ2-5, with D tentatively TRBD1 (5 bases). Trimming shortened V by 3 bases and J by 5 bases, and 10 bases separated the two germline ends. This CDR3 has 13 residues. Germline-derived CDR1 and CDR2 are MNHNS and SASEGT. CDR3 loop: CASSDRVLETQYF. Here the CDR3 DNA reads TGTGCCAGCAGTGACAGGGTCTTGGAGACCCAGTACTTC.

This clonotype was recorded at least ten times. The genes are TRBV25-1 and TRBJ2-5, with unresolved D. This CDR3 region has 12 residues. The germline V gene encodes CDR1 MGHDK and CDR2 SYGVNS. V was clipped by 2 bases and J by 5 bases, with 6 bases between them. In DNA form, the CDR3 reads TGTGCCAGCAGTGAAATCCACGAGACCCAGTACTTC. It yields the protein CASSEIHETQYF.

The CDR3 here is CSASRIQTSAEQFF. The CDR3 nucleotides read TGCAGTGCTTCCCGAATCCAAACTAGCGCTGAGCAGTTCTTC. This rearrangement joins TRBV20-1 to TRBJ2-1, with 7 bases aligning to TRBD2. Germline CDR1 reads DFQATT; CDR2 reads SNEGSKA (reference sequence). With V trimmed by 5 bases and J by 9 bases, 13 bases remained unmatched. This CDR3 comprises 14 residues.

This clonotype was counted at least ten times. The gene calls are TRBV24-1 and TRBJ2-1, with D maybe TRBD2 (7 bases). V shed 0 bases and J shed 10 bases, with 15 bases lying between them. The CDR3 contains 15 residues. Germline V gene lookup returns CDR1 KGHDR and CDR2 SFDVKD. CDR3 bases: TGTGCCACCAGTGATTTGGAGTCAGGGGAGGGGGAGCAGTTCTTC. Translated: CATSDLESGEGEQFF.

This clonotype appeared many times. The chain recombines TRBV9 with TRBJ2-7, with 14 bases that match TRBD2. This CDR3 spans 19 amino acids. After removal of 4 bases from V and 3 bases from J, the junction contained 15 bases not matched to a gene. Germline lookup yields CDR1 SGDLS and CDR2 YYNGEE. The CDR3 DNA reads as TGTGCCAGCAGCCCCGGGACTAGCGGGAGTCCCCAGATTCACTACGAGCAGTACTTC. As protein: CASSPGTSGSPQIHYEQYF.

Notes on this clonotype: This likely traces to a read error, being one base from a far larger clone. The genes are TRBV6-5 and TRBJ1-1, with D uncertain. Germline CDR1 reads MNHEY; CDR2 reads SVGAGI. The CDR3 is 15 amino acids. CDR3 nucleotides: TGTGCCAGCAGTTACTCAATGGGAATGAACACTGAAGCTTCCTTT. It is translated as CASSYSMGMNTEASF.

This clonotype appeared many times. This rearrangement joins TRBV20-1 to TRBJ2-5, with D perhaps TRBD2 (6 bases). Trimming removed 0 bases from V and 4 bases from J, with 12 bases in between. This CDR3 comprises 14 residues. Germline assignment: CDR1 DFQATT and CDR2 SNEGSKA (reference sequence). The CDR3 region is CSARDRDFLETQYF. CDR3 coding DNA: TGCAGTGCTAGAGATCGGGACTTCTTAGAGACCCAGTACTTC.

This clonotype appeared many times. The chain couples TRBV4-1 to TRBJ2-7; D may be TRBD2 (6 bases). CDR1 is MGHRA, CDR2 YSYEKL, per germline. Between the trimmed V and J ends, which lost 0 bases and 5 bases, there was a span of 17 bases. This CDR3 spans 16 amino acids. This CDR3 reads CASSQDIAGPQNEQYF. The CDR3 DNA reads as TGCGCCAGCAGCCAAGATATTGCGGGGCCTCAGAACGAGCAGTACTTC.

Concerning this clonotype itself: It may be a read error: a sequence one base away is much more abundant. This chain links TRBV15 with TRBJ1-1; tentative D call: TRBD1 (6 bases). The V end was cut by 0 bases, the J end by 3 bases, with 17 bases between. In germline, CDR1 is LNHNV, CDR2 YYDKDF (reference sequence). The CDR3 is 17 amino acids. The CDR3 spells CATSRDYPTGVDTEAFF. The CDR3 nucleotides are TGTGCCACCAGCAGAGATTACCCGACAGGAGTGGACACTGAAGCTTTCTTT.

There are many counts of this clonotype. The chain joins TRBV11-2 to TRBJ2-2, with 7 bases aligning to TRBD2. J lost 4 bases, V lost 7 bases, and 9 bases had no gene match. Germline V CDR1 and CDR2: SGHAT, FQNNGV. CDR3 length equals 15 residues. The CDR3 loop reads CASISWTSPTGELFF. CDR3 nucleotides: TGTGCCAGCATCTCGTGGACTAGTCCCACCGGGGAGCTGTTTTTT.

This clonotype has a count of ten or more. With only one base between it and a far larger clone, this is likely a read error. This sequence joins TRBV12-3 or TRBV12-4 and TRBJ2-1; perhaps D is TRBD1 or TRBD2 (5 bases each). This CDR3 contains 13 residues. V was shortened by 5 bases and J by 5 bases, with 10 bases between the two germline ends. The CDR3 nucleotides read TGTGCCAGCAGTAGGGACCTCCACAATGAGCAGTTCTTC. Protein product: CASSRDLHNEQFF.

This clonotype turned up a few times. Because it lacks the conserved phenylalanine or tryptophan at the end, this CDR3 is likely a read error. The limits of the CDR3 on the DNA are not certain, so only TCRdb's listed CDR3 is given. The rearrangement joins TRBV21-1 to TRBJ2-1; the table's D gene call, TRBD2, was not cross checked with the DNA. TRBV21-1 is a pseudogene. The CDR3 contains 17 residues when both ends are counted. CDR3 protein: CASSVSLAGGPFSEQFL.

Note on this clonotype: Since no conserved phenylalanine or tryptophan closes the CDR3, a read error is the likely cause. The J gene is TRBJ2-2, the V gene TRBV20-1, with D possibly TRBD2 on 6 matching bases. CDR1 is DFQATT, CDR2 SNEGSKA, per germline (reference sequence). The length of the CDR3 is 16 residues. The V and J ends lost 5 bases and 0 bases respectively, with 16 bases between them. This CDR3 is CSACGPGAPNTGELFV. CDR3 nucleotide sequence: TGCAGTGCTTGCGGCCCGGGAGCCCCGAACACCGGGGAGCTGTTTGTT.

CDR3 region: CSASGDQPQHF. DNA of the CDR3: TGCAGTGCTAGTGGGGATCAGCCCCAGCATTTT. V usage is TRBV20-1 and J usage is TRBJ1-5; no clear D. Germline V gene lookup returns CDR1 DFQATT and CDR2 SNEGSKA (reference sequence). With 3 bases removed from V and 5 bases from J, the gap between germline ends came to 5 bases. The CDR3 runs to 11 residues.

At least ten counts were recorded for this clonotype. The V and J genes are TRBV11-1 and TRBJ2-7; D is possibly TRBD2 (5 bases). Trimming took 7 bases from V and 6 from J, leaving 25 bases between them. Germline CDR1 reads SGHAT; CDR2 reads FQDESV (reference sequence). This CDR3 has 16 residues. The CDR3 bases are TGTGCCAGCACCTCGGGATCACACTCCCTCCCCCTCGAGCAGTACTTC. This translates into CASTSGSHSLPLEQYF.

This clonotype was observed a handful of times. The CDR3 DNA is TGTGCCAGCAGTTTAAGAGAACCGGGACAGGTGCCTCTCTCTGGGGCCAACGTCCTGACTTTC. Residues: CASSLREPGQVPLSGANVLTF. The chain couples TRBV27 to TRBJ2-6; 8 positions match TRBD1. The CDR3 length is 21 residues. Germline-derived CDR1 and CDR2 are MNHEY and SMNVEV (reference sequence). J was trimmed by 0 bases and V by 2 bases; bases with no gene match: 15.

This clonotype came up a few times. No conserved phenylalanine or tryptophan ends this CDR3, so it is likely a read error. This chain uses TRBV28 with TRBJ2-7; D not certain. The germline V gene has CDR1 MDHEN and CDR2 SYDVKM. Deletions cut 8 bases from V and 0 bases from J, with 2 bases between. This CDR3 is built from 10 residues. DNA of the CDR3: TGTGCCAGCCACTCCTACGAGCAGTACCTC. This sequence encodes CASHSYEQYL.

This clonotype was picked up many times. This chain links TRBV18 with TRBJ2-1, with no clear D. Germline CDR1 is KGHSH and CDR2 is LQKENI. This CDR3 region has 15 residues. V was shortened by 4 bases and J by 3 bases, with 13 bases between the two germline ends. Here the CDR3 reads CASSLGNGDYNEQFF. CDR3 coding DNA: TGTGCCAGCTCACTGGGAAACGGAGACTACAATGAGCAGTTCTTC.

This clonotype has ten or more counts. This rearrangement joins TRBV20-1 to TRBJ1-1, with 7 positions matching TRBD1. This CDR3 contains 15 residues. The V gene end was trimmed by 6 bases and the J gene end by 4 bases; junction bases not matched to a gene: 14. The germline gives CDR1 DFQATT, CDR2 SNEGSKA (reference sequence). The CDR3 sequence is CSAPVPPTGATEAFF. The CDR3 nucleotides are TGCAGTGCCCCCGTCCCTCCTACAGGGGCCACTGAAGCTTTCTTT.

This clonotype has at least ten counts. Written as DNA, the CDR3 is TGTGCCAGCACCTCTGGGAATTCACCCCTCCACTTT. This sequence encodes CASTSGNSPLHF. The J gene is TRBJ1-6, the V gene TRBV27; D uncertain. The V end was cut by 7 bases, the J end by 7 bases, with 8 bases between. The CDR3 totals 12 residues. Germline V lookup: CDR1 MNHEY, CDR2 SMNVEV (reference sequence).

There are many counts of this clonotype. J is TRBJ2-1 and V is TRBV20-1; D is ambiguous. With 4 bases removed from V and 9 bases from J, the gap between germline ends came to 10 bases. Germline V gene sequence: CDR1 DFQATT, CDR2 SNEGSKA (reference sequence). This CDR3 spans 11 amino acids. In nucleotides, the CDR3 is TGCAGTGCTAAAGTCGGCGGTGAGCAGTTCTTC. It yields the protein CSAKVGGEQFF.

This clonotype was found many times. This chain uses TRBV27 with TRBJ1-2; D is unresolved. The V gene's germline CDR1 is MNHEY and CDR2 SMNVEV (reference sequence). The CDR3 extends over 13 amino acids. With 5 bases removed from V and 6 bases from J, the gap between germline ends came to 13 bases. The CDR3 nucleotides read TGTGCCAGCAGTGGACGGGTTGGCCATGGCTACACCTTC. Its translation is CASSGRVGHGYTF.

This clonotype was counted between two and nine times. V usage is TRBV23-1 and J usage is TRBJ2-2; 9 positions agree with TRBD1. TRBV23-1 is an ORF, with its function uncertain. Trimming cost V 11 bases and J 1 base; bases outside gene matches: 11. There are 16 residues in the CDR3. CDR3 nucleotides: TGCGCCGGCACGATGGGGGACAGGGAGAACACCGGGGAGCTGTTTTTT. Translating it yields CAGTMGDRENTGELFF.

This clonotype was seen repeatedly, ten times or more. Written as DNA, the CDR3 is TGCGCCAGCAGCATACAGCCCCGTACAACCTTTCTAGCGGGGAGCTCCTACAATGAGCAGTTCTTC. Protein sequence: CASSIQPRTTFLAGSSYNEQFF. This rearrangement joins TRBV5-1 to TRBJ2-1; 9 nucleotides line up with TRBD2. The J segment lost 0 bases and the V segment lost 4 bases, leaving 23 bases of the junction unmatched. The CDR3 consists of 22 residues. Germline V gene sequence: CDR1 SGHRS, CDR2 YFSETQ. Filled out from reference TRBV5-1 and TRBJ2-1, the complete variable domain reads KAGVTQTPRYLIKTRGQQVTLSCSPISGHRSVSWYQQTPGQGLQFLFEYFSETQRNKGNFPGRFSGRQFSNSRSEMNVSTLELGDSALYLCASSIQPRTTFLAGSSYNEQFFGPGTRLTVL.